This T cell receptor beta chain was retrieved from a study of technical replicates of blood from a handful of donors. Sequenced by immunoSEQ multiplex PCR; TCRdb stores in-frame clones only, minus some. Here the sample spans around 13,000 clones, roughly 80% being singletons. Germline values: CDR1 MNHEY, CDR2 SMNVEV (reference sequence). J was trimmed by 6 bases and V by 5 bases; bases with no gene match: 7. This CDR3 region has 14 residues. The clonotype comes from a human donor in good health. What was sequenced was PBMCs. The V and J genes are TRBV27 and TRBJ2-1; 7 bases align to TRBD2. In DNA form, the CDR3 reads TGTGCCAGCAGTATACAGACTAGCAGCAATGAGCAGTTCTTC. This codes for CASSIQTSSNEQFF.